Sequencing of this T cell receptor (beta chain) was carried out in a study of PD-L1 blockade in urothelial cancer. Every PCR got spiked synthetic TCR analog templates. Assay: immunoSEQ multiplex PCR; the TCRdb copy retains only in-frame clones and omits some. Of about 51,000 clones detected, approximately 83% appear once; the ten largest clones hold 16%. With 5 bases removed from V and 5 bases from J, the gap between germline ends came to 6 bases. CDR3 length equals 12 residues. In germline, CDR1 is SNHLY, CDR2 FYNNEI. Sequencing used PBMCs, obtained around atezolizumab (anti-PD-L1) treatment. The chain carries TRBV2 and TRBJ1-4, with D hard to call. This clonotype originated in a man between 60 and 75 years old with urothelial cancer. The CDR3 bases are TGTGCCAGCAGTCCGGTGAATGAAAAACTGTTTTTT. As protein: CASSPVNEKLFF.